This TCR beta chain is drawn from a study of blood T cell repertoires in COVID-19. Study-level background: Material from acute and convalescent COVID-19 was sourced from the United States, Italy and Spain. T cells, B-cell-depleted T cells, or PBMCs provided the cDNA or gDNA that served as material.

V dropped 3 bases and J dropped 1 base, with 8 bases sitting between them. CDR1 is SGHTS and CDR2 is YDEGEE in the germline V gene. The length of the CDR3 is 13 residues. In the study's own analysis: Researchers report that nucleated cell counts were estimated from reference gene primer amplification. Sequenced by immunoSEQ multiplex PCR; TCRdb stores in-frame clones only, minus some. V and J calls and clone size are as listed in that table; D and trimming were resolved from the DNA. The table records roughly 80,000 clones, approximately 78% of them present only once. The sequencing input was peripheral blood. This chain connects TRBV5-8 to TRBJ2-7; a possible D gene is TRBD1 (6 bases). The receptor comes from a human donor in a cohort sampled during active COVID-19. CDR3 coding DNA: TGTGCCAGCAGCTGGACAGCGTCCTACGAGCAGTACTTC. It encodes CASSWTASYEQYF.